The 17 T cell receptor beta chains in this list originate from one sample, sequenced in a study of blood T cell repertoires in COVID-19. Using immunoSEQ multiplex PCR, the repertoire was profiled, and TCRdb retains in-frame clones only, with some absent. This sample has more than 9,500 clones, with 70% to 90% found just once. The sample taken for sequencing was peripheral blood. These receptors were taken from a woman aged 55 to 70 with active COVID-19.

The chain couples TRBV29-1 to TRBJ2-1; 7 nucleotides align to TRBD2. The CDR3 has 17 residues. Trimming removed 1 base from V and 0 bases from J; junction bases left unmatched: 9. Germline lookup yields CDR1 SQVTM and CDR2 ANQGSEA. DNA of the CDR3: TGCAGCGTTGAAGGTTTGGCGGGAGATACCTCCTACAATGAGCAGTTCTTC. This codes for CSVEGLAGDTSYNEQFF.

This chain joins TRBV7-2 and TRBJ1-1, with 7 bases that match TRBD1. V gave up 1 base and J gave up 3 bases; unmatched junction bases: 14. This CDR3 comprises 18 residues. The germline V gene has CDR1 SGHTA and CDR2 FQGNSA. CDR3 sequence reads: CASSLVGRGVIGDTEAFF. Written as DNA, the CDR3 is TGTGCCAGCAGCTTAGTCGGCAGGGGGGTAATCGGGGACACTGAAGCTTTCTTT.

The CDR3 loop reads CASTTGTGGREQYF. The CDR3 coding sequence is TGTGCCAGCACCACCGGGACAGGGGGCCGGGAGCAGTACTTC. V gene TRBV6-5 combines with J gene TRBJ2-7, with 12 bases aligning to TRBD1. The CDR3 is 14 residues long. Germline CDR1 MNHEY, CDR2 SVGAGI. V shed 7 bases and J 7 bases; nucleotides not matched to a gene: 8.

The CDR3, as DNA: TGCGCCAGCAGCCGAGAACTAGCGGGACTGACCGGGGAGCTGTTTTTT. Its protein product is CASSRELAGLTGELFF. The chain carries TRBV4-1 and TRBJ2-2; 10 bases line up with TRBD2. Trimming at V came to 4 bases and at J to 5 bases, leaving 7 bases not matched to a gene. This CDR3 comprises 16 residues. CDR1 is MGHRA and CDR2 is YSYEKL in the germline V gene.

This sequence joins TRBV11-2 and TRBJ2-7; D uncertain. The CDR3 extends over 13 amino acids. The germline V gene has CDR1 SGHAT and CDR2 FQNNGV. V was trimmed by 4 bases and J by 3 bases, leaving 10 bases between them. The chain's CDR3 is CASSSDEVYEQYF. The CDR3 DNA sequence: TGTGCCAGCAGCTCCGATGAGGTCTACGAGCAGTACTTC.

V and J are TRBV27 and TRBJ1-2; a possible D gene is TRBD1 (6 bases). CDR3 length: 15 residues. V was cut by 5 bases and J by 6 bases, with 19 bases left in between. CDR1 is MNHEY and CDR2 is SMNVEV in the germline V gene (reference sequence). The DNA of the CDR3 is TGTGCCAGCAGTCCAACGACAGGAACCCGGGATGGCTACACCTTC. This sequence encodes CASSPTTGTRDGYTF.

The CDR3 DNA reads as TGCAGTGCCAGTCCAGGGGGCTCGGACGAGCAGTACTTC. This codes for CSASPGGSDEQYF. This chain joins TRBV20-1 and TRBJ2-7; 8 bases align to TRBD1. Germline-derived CDR1 and CDR2 are DFQATT and SNEGSKA (reference sequence). V lost 6 bases, J lost 5 bases, and 9 bases stayed unmatched. The CDR3 extends over 13 amino acids.

The J gene is TRBJ1-5, the V gene TRBV7-2, with 9 nucleotides matching TRBD1. The V gene end was trimmed by 5 bases and the J gene end by 8 bases; junction bases not matched to a gene: 10. The CDR3 length is 15 residues. Germline assignment: CDR1 SGHTA and CDR2 FQGNSA. CDR3 loop: CASSANPGQGKPQHF. As DNA, the CDR3 is TGTGCCAGCAGCGCAAATCCGGGACAGGGAAAGCCCCAGCATTTT.

The V call is TRBV5-1, the J call TRBJ2-2, with 7 nucleotides matching TRBD1. The CDR3 spans 14 residues. Germline CDR1 and CDR2: SGHRS and YFSETQ. The V and J ends lost 1 base and 10 bases, in that order; junction bases with no gene match: 7. DNA for the CDR3: TGCGCCAGCAGCTTGAGCAGGGGGAGACAGGAGCTGTTTTTT. Protein: CASSLSRGRQELFF.

The rearrangement links TRBV30 to TRBJ2-7; maybe TRBD1 (5 bases). V was trimmed by 3 bases and J by 6 bases, leaving 18 bases between them. There are 14 residues in the CDR3. CDR1 and CDR2 (germline): GTSNPN, SVGIG (reference sequence). CDR3 region: CAWSVDIRSGEQYF. In nucleotides, the CDR3 is TGTGCCTGGAGCGTGGACATTCGGTCCGGCGAGCAGTACTTC.

This rearrangement joins TRBV5-1 to TRBJ1-3; 7 bases fit TRBD1. Losses at the gene ends were 3 bases for V and 0 bases for J; bases not matched to a gene: 3. There are 15 residues in the CDR3. Germline V gene lookup returns CDR1 SGHRS and CDR2 YFSETQ. The DNA for the CDR3 is TGCGCCAGCAGCTCCGGGACAGACTCTGGAAACACCATATATTTT. It translates to CASSSGTDSGNTIYF.

The V gene is TRBV10-3, the J gene TRBJ2-7, with 11 bases aligning to TRBD2. With V trimmed by 2 bases and J by 8 bases, 5 bases remained unmatched. CDR1 is ENHRY, CDR2 SYGVKD, per germline. CDR3 size: 14 residues. In DNA, the CDR3 is TGTGCCATCAGTGAGGATCTAGCGGGAGGACAGCAGTACTTC. Amino acid sequence: CAISEDLAGGQQYF.

The chain recombines TRBV9 with TRBJ1-1, with 8 bases that match TRBD1. The CDR3 runs to 15 residues. J gave up 5 bases and V 4 bases, and 10 bases lay outside the gene matches. CDR1 is SGDLS and CDR2 is YYNGEE in the germline V gene. The CDR3 sequence: CASSSAGGVRTEAFF. The CDR3, as DNA: TGTGCCAGCAGCTCAGCAGGGGGCGTTCGAACTGAAGCTTTCTTT.

The V call is TRBV7-2, the J call TRBJ2-7; D not certain. Trimming removed 2 bases from V and 4 bases from J, with 12 bases in between. Germline V gene lookup returns CDR1 SGHTA and CDR2 FQGNSA. This CDR3 is 14 amino acids long. The CDR3 nucleotides read TGTGCCAGCAGCTTATTCGCGGCCTCATACGAGCAGTACGTC. Protein sequence: CASSLFAASYEQYV.

The rearrangement uses TRBV19 and TRBJ1-5; D uncertain. V was shortened by 3 bases and J by 5 bases, with 8 bases between the two germline ends. CDR3 size: 13 residues. CDR1 is LNHDA, CDR2 SQIVND, per germline (reference sequence). CDR3 coding DNA: TGTGCCAGTAGTATGGCTGAGGATCAGCCCCAGCATTTT. This codes for CASSMAEDQPQHF.

The CDR3 reads CASSYLSRGSSYNSPLHF. CDR3 DNA: TGTGCCAGCAGCTATTTGTCCAGGGGTAGCTCCTATAATTCACCCCTCCACTTT. The chain employs TRBV14 and TRBJ1-6; possibly TRBD1 for D (6 bases). V was trimmed by 5 bases and J by 0 bases, leaving 17 bases between them. Germline V gene data show CDR1 as SGHDN and CDR2 as FVKESK. The CDR3 consists of 18 residues.

V and J are TRBV27 and TRBJ1-3; D remains ambiguous. The germline CDR1 and CDR2 sequences are MNHEY and SMNVEV (reference sequence). CDR3 size: 12 residues. The V and J ends lost 8 bases and 2 bases respectively, with 7 bases between them. The chain's CDR3 is CASVGAGNTIYF. The CDR3 DNA follows: TGTGCCAGCGTGGGAGCTGGAAACACCATATATTTT.